This record covers a single T cell receptor (beta chain). Generated by immunoSEQ multiplex PCR, the TCRdb table keeps only in-frame clones and is missing some. Here the sample spans 250,000 to 300,000 clones, roughly 81% being singletons. These data belong to a study of blood T cell repertoires in COVID-19. This CDR3 has 14 residues. CDR1 is SGHNT, CDR2 YYREEE, per germline (reference sequence). Trimming at V came to 2 bases and at J to 4 bases, leaving 2 bases not matched to a gene. The chain links TRBV5-4 to TRBJ2-2; 7 nucleotides agree with TRBD1. The specimen was PBMCs or T cells enriched from blood (not recorded which). This clonotype was sampled from a woman aged 50 to 60 who had been exposed to COVID-19. In nucleotides, the CDR3 is TGTGCCAGCAGCTTTAACAGGGGCACCGGGGAGCTGTTTTTT. Translating it yields CASSFNRGTGELFF.